These 4 T cell receptor beta chains were sequenced from one sample in a study of a mutant IDH1 vaccine in newly diagnosed glioma. Using immunoSEQ multiplex PCR, the repertoire was profiled, and TCRdb retains in-frame clones only, with some absent. The table shows over 50,000 clones, with approximately 81% occurring only once. Time point defined: week 5, during vaccination. In the vaccine, a single dose held 300 ug of the mutant IDH1 20-mer peptide, along with topical imiquimod. These receptors are not linked to any known antigen. The material sequenced was PBMCs, taken from a glioma patient whose treatment included an IDH1 peptide vaccine. These receptors were taken from a man aged 25-40 years with glioma.

The chain links TRBV19 to TRBJ2-7, with 9 bases identical to TRBD1. There are 15 residues in the CDR3. Germline V gene lookup returns CDR1 LNHDA and CDR2 SQIVND (reference sequence). V trimming: 5 bases; J trimming: 6 bases; junction bases outside the gene matches: 11. CDR3 nucleotide sequence: TGTGCCAGTAGTTTTGATACAGGGGGCGACTCCGAGCAGTACTTC. Translating it yields CASSFDTGGDSEQYF.

The chain joins TRBV2 to TRBJ2-7, with D unresolved. This CDR3 has 12 amino acids. Trimming pared 6 bases from V and 3 bases from J, leaving 9 bases between. The V gene's germline CDR1 is SNHLY and CDR2 FYNNEI. In DNA, the CDR3 is TGTGCCAGCAGGATTAGTGACTACGAGCAGTACTTC. This codes for CASRISDYEQYF.

This chain joins TRBV30 and TRBJ1-2, with TRBD1 matching 8 bases. Germline CDR1 and CDR2: GTSNPN and SVGIG (reference sequence). Germline trimming cut 4 bases from V and 4 bases from J; bases unmatched to any gene: 17. The CDR3 spans 17 residues. The CDR3 protein is CAWTGLGQGPYTYGYTF. The CDR3 DNA reads as TGTGCCTGGACTGGCCTAGGACAGGGCCCATATACCTATGGCTACACCTTC. The full variable domain, in which reference TRBV30 and TRBJ1-2 provide the parts outside the CDR3, is SQTIHQWPATLVQPVGSPLSLECTVEGTSNPNLYWYRQAAGRGLQLLFYSVGIGQISSEVPQNLSASRPQDRQFILSSKKLLLSDSGFYLCAWTGLGQGPYTYGYTFGSGTRLTVV.

The V call is TRBV6-6, the J call TRBJ2-1, with 10 bases fitting TRBD1. V gave up 6 bases and J gave up 4 bases; unmatched junction bases: 6. Looked up from germline, CDR1 is MNHNY and CDR2 is SVGAGI (reference sequence). CDR3 length: 15 amino acids. CDR3: CASRLTGGEYNEQFF. Here the CDR3 DNA reads TGTGCCAGCAGGCTGACAGGGGGCGAATACAATGAGCAGTTCTTC.